Shown below are 23 T cell receptor beta chains from a single sample sequenced in a study of identical twins. TCRdb fed the 5' RACE reads into MiXCR, producing one record per CDR3 protein. The sample records 750,000 to 950,000 distinct CDR3 sequences, about 12% being singletons. These data are also associated with another study on yellow fever vaccine responses in identical twins.

Material for sequencing was PBMCs. The receptors were sampled from a woman between 18 and 29 years old in good health.

The chain employs TRBV7-9 and TRBJ2-3; 10 nucleotides align to TRBD2. Germline CDR1 and CDR2: SEHNR and FQNEAQ (reference sequence). After removal of 2 bases from V and 1 base from J, the junction contained 6 bases not matched to a gene. This CDR3 contains 17 residues. The CDR3 loop reads CASSLMALAGGTDTQYF. The CDR3 bases are TGTGCCAGCAGCTTAATGGCGCTAGCGGGGGGCACAGATACGCAGTATTTT.

CDR3 coding DNA: TGCAGTGGCGGACGTCTTCGCCTCATGGGTGAAGCTTTCTTT. Protein product: CSGGRLRLMGEAFF. The J gene is TRBJ1-1, the V gene TRBV20-1; D is unclear. The CDR3 is 14 residues long. V was pared by 7 bases and J by 7 bases, with 22 bases between. Germline-derived CDR1 and CDR2 are DFQATT and SNEGSKA (reference sequence).

This clonotype was observed a handful of times. The chain couples TRBV28 to TRBJ1-2, with D unresolved. Per the germline V gene, CDR1 is MDHEN and CDR2 is SYDVKM. This CDR3 spans 13 amino acids. Trimming stripped 9 bases from V and 4 bases from J, with 15 bases between. The CDR3 DNA is TGTGCCAGTTTCGAGCGCTGGGGCTATGGCTACACCTTC. This codes for CASFERWGYGYTF.

This clonotype was seen a few times. This chain joins TRBV4-1 and TRBJ2-2; 8 positions match TRBD2. CDR1 is MGHRA, CDR2 YSYEKL, per germline. V shed 5 bases, J shed 2 bases, and the junction held 10 bases outside the gene matches. The CDR3 sequence is 17 residues long. CDR3 region: CASSFSVRGGNTGELFF. The CDR3 DNA reads as TGCGCCAGCAGCTTCTCCGTTCGGGGGGGCAACACCGGGGAGCTGTTTTTT.

The chain is built from TRBV7-9 and TRBJ2-2; 7 bases line up with TRBD1. CDR3 length: 17 amino acids. Germline CDR1 and CDR2: SEHNR and FQNEAQ (reference sequence). V dropped 2 bases and J dropped 0; count of bases not matched to a gene: 6. DNA for the CDR3: TGTGCCAGCAGCTTAAGGGAAGGACAGGCGAACACCGGGGAGCTGTTTTTT. This encodes CASSLREGQANTGELFF.

V gene TRBV28 combines with J gene TRBJ1-4; no reliable D call. Trimming shortened V by 10 bases and J by 0 bases, and 9 bases separated the two germline ends. The CDR3 sequence is 13 residues long. Germline V CDR1 and CDR2: MDHEN, SYDVKM. This CDR3 is CATKRATNEKLFF. DNA of the CDR3: TGTGCCACCAAGCGTGCAACTAATGAAAAACTGTTTTTT. The full variable domain, with the rest looked up from reference TRBV28 and TRBJ1-4, is DVKVTQSSRYLVKRTGEKVFLECVQDMDHENMFWYRQDPGLGLRLIYFSYDVKMKEKGDIPEGYSVSREKKERFSLILESASTNQTSMYLCATKRATNEKLFFGSGTQLSVL.

The rearrangement joins TRBV20-1 to TRBJ2-6; 8 bases are shared with TRBD2. The V segment lost 6 bases and the J segment 3 bases; nucleotides outside the gene matches: 1. The CDR3 contains 13 residues. CDR1 and CDR2 from the germline V gene are DFQATT and SNEGSKA (reference sequence). The CDR3 region is CSALAGGANVLTF. CDR3 DNA: TGCAGTGCCCTAGCGGGTGGGGCCAACGTCCTGACTTTC.

The chain combines TRBV24-1 with TRBJ2-3; D is perhaps TRBD2 (5 bases). Germline loops: CDR1 KGHDR, CDR2 SFDVKD. The CDR3 loop spans 13 amino acids. Trimming removed 4 bases from V and 5 bases from J, with 9 bases in between. CDR3 sequence reads: CATSDGVLDTQYF. In DNA form, the CDR3 reads TGTGCCACCAGTGACGGGGTCTTAGATACGCAGTATTTT.

The chain uses TRBV7-2 and TRBJ2-4; 13 bases map to TRBD2. This CDR3 comprises 16 residues. Germline loops: CDR1 SGHTA, CDR2 FQGNSA. The V segment lost 5 bases and the J segment 7 bases; nucleotides outside the gene matches: 8. CDR3 loop: CASSAPTSGGGNIQYF. CDR3 in DNA: TGTGCCAGCAGCGCACCAACTAGCGGGGGGGGGAACATTCAGTACTTC.

This chain joins TRBV13 and TRBJ2-7, with unresolved D. Trimming took 0 bases from V and 5 from J, leaving 5 bases between them. Germline-derived CDR1 and CDR2 are PRHDT and FYEKMQ (reference sequence). The CDR3 loop spans 12 amino acids. CDR3 sequence (DNA): TGTGCCAGCAGCTTAGGCCCTAACGAGCAGTACTTC. The encoded protein is CASSLGPNEQYF.

This clonotype has a handful of counts. The genes are TRBV20-1 and TRBJ2-5, with D possibly being TRBD2 (5 bases). The CDR3 runs to 14 residues. V lost 5 bases and J 5 bases, leaving 18 bases between the germline ends. The germline V gene has CDR1 DFQATT and CDR2 SNEGSKA (reference sequence). In DNA form, the CDR3 reads TGCAGTGCTCCCCTGACCGGGAAAGGGGAGACCCAGTACTTC. Protein product: CSAPLTGKGETQYF.

The V gene is TRBV12-3 or TRBV12-4, the J gene TRBJ2-1, with 7 positions matching TRBD1. The CDR3 runs to 14 residues. Trimming took 5 bases from V and 9 from J; bases not matched to a gene: 10. The CDR3 is CASSPRNRGREQFF. In DNA, the CDR3 is TGTGCCAGCAGTCCGAGAAACAGGGGTCGTGAGCAGTTCTTC.

The rearrangement uses TRBV20-1 and TRBJ2-7; no firm D call. CDR1 and CDR2 from the germline V gene are DFQATT and SNEGSKA (reference sequence). This CDR3 spans 14 amino acids. The V and J ends lost 0 bases and 5 bases respectively, with 14 bases between them. The CDR3 reads CSARDRPTGHEQYV. The CDR3 region has the DNA TGCAGTGCTAGAGATAGGCCTACCGGACACGAGCAGTACGTC.

In this sample, this clonotype turned up many times. V gene TRBV11-2 combines with J gene TRBJ1-1; a possible D gene is TRBD1 (5 bases). CDR3 length: 17 amino acids. Deletions cut 1 base from V and 1 base from J, with 16 bases between. Germline V gives CDR1 SGHAT, CDR2 FQNNGV. CDR3 coding DNA: TGTGCCAGCAGCTTAGGGGTTCTAGGGGCCACGAACACTGAAGCTTTCTTT. Translated, it gives CASSLGVLGATNTEAFF.

This clonotype was counted many times. The J gene is TRBJ2-3, the V gene TRBV10-3; D perhaps matches TRBD2 (5 bases). Per the germline V gene, CDR1 is ENHRY and CDR2 is SYGVKD. CDR3 length: 15 residues. The V end lost 3 bases, the J end lost 2 bases, and 12 bases lay between the germline ends. CDR3 sequence reads: CAISETSFHTDTQYF. The CDR3 coding sequence is TGTGCCATCAGTGAAACTAGTTTTCACACAGATACGCAGTATTTT.

The chain joins TRBV5-1 to TRBJ2-3; 11 nucleotides agree with TRBD1. This CDR3 has 16 amino acids. Germline values: CDR1 SGHRS, CDR2 YFSETQ. V shed 4 bases and J 4 bases; nucleotides not matched to a gene: 8. The DNA for the CDR3 is TGCGCCAGCAGCCCCGGGACAGGGGGGCCCTCAGATACGCAGTATTTT. Translation gives CASSPGTGGPSDTQYF.

This clonotype was counted between two and nine times. The rearrangement uses TRBV12-3 or TRBV12-4 and TRBJ2-5; TRBD2 matches at 10 bases. V dropped 3 bases and J dropped 3; count of bases not matched to a gene: 4. The CDR3 totals 15 residues. Here the CDR3 reads CASSLPTSGEETQYF. For the CDR3, the DNA is TGTGCCAGCAGTTTGCCAACTAGCGGGGAAGAGACCCAGTACTTC.

The chain joins TRBV5-1 to TRBJ2-6, with D perhaps matching TRBD2 (6 bases). The germline V gene has CDR1 SGHRS and CDR2 YFSETQ. This CDR3 has 15 amino acids. Trimming took 5 bases from V and 2 from J, leaving 11 bases between them. CDR3 DNA: TGCGCCAGCAGTACCGGCGGGACTGGGGCCAACGTCCTGACTTTC. It specifies CASSTGGTGANVLTF.

V usage is TRBV20-1 and J usage is TRBJ2-5; TRBD2 matches at 8 bases. This CDR3 comprises 15 residues. V lost 3 bases and J lost 7; bases outside the gene matches: 13. Germline loops: CDR1 DFQATT, CDR2 SNEGSKA (reference sequence). The CDR3 DNA reads as TGCAGTGCTAGTCGAGCGGGGGTCGGACCGCGGACCCAGTACTTC. The encoded protein is CSASRAGVGPRTQYF.

This clonotype was detected only a few times. V is TRBV12-3 or TRBV12-4 and J is TRBJ2-2; D might be TRBD1 or TRBD2, each matching 5 bases. This CDR3 has 17 amino acids. Trimming pared 2 bases from V and 4 bases from J, leaving 17 bases between. The CDR3 nucleotides read TGTGCCAGCAGTTTAACGGGATGGGGGAGAGGCACCGGGGAGCTGTTTTTT. Translated, it gives CASSLTGWGRGTGELFF.

The genes are TRBV25-1 and TRBJ2-1; perhaps TRBD2 as D (6 bases). The germline gives CDR1 MGHDK, CDR2 SYGVNS. The CDR3 is 17 residues long. V lost 7 bases and J 0 bases, leaving 19 bases between the germline ends. CDR3 in amino acids: CASTPALHGSSYNEQFF. For the CDR3, the DNA is TGTGCCAGCACCCCCGCGCTACACGGGAGCTCCTACAATGAGCAGTTCTTC. Complete variable domain (other parts from reference TRBV25-1 and TRBJ2-1): EADIYQTPRYLVIGTGKKITLECSQTMGHDKMYWYQQDPGMELHLIHYSYGVNSTEKGDLSSESTVSRIRTEHFPLTLESARPSHTSQYLCASTPALHGSSYNEQFFGPGTRLTVL.

This sequence joins TRBV20-1 and TRBJ2-7, with 15 bases that match TRBD2. The length of the CDR3 is 15 residues. Germline-derived CDR1 and CDR2 are DFQATT and SNEGSKA (reference sequence). V lost 5 bases, J lost 6 bases, and 8 bases stayed unmatched. The CDR3 here is CSADSGTSGRREQYF. CDR3 DNA sequence: TGCAGTGCTGACTCCGGGACTAGCGGGAGGCGCGAGCAGTACTTC.

This clonotype has just a few counts. J is TRBJ2-1 and V is TRBV14, with 10 bases identical to TRBD2. Germline V lookup: CDR1 SGHDN, CDR2 FVKESK. Trimming at V came to 1 base and at J to 6 bases, leaving 6 bases not matched to a gene. The CDR3 extends over 16 amino acids. The CDR3 loop is CASSQVAGGLFNEQFF. For the CDR3, the DNA is TGTGCCAGCAGCCAAGTAGCGGGAGGCTTATTCAATGAGCAGTTCTTC.